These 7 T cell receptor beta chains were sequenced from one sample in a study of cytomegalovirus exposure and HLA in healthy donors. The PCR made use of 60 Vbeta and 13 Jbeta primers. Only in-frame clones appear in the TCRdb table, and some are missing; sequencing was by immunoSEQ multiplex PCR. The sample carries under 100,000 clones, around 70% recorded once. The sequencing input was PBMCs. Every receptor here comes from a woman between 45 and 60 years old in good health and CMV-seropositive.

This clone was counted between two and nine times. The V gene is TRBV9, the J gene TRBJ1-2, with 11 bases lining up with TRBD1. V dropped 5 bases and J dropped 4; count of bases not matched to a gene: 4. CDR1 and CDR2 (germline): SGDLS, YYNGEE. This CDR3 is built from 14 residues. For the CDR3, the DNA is TGTGCCAGCAGTGGGACAGGGGGGACCTATGGCTACACCTTC. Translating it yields CASSGTGGTYGYTF.

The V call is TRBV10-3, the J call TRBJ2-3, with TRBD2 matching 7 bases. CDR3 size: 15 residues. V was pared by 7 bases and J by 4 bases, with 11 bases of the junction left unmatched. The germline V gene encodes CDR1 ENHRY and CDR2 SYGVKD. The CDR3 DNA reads TGTGCCATCATGGACCCCGGACGGGAGGCAGATACGCAGTATTTT. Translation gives CAIMDPGREADTQYF.

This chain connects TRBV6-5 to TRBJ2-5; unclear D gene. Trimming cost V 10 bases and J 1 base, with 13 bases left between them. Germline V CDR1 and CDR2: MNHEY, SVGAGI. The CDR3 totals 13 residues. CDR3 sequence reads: CATSPRPQETQYF. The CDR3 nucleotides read TGTGCCACCAGCCCGCGGCCCCAAGAGACCCAGTACTTC.

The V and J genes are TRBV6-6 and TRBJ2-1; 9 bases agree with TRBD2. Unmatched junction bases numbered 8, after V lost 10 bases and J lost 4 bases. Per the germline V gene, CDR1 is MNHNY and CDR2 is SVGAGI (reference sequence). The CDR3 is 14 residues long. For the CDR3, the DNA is TGTGCCACCCTTAGCGGGAGTACGTACAATGAGCAGTTCTTC. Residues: CATLSGSTYNEQFF.

The DNA of the CDR3 is TGTGCCAGCAGCTCGCCGGGAGTATACCTCTATGGCTACACCTTC. Encoded protein: CASSSPGVYLYGYTF. The rearrangement joins TRBV7-2 to TRBJ1-2; D is uncertain. Germline V gene data show CDR1 as SGHTA and CDR2 as FQGNSA. V was clipped by 4 bases and J by 4 bases, with 16 bases between them. The CDR3 consists of 15 residues.

The CDR3 DNA follows: TGTGCCAGCAGCTCACAGGGCCCACCGGGAAAACTGTTTTTT. Translation gives CASSSQGPPGKLFF. This rearrangement joins TRBV7-2 to TRBJ1-4, with TRBD1 as a possible D gene (6 bases). The CDR3 spans 14 residues. V shed 4 bases and J shed 10 bases, with 16 bases lying between them. Germline CDR1 reads SGHTA; CDR2 reads FQGNSA.

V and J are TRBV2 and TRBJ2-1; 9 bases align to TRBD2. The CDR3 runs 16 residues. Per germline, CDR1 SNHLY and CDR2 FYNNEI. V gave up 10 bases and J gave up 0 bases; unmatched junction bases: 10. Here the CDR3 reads CATLRTSVSSYNEQFF. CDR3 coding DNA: TGTGCCACCCTGAGGACTAGCGTGAGCTCCTACAATGAGCAGTTCTTC.